This T cell receptor beta chain originates from a study of CD8 T cells in ankylosing spondylitis. Regarding the study as a whole: Some of the motif variants had earlier been found in reactive arthritis patients' fluid and blood. Relatively scarce in peripheral blood, disease-linked clones were CD8+. A TCR beta motif of about 8 highly homologous variants appeared characteristic of ankylosing spondylitis blood.

This clonotype was found a few times. Antigen: not known. The authors made TCR beta libraries by quantitative 5'-RACE with molecular barcodes. In TCRdb, the 5' RACE reads were re-called with MiXCR into one record per CDR3 protein. This sample carries 300,000 to 350,000 distinct CDR3 sequences, over 12% of them seen once, and the ten largest clones take 1.1%. The CDR3 is 18 residues long. Germline-derived CDR1 and CDR2 are MGHRA and YSYEKL. V gave up 1 base and J gave up 1 base, with 16 bases separating them. Input material: blood, either unsorted or a sorted T cell fraction (not recorded which). This chain uses TRBV4-1 with TRBJ2-2, with D perhaps assigned TRBD1 or TRBD2 (5 bases each). The source of this sequence is a male donor with ankylosing spondylitis or in good health (not recorded which). In DNA, the CDR3 is TGCGCCAGCAGCCAAGTTAAGGGACCCCGGAAGAACACCGGGGAGCTGTTTTTT. Translating it yields CASSQVKGPRKNTGELFF.